The clone carrying this T cell receptor beta chain was detected many times. The antigen is not known. This record belongs to a study of molecular identifiers for immune sequencing clone quantification. Study-level points and caveats: Highly expanded clone sizes could be underestimated by identical TCR molecules that share a barcode. It was shown that clones above 20 RNA copies held over 97% of effector molecules, but under 1% in naive cells.

Trimming removed 4 bases from V and 4 bases from J; junction bases left unmatched: 7. Germline CDR1 reads SQVTM; CDR2 reads ANQGSEA. The CDR3 spans 14 residues. Naive CD8 T cells were sorted, and the gate applied was CD8+CD4-CCR7+CD45RA+. Previously described methods with listed TCR primers produced the bulk TCR libraries. From the PCR reads, TCRdb called clonotypes with MiXCR, one entry per CDR3 protein. The sample contains 300,000 to 400,000 distinct CDR3 sequences, 24% of which appear only once. The chain is built from TRBV29-1 and TRBJ2-1, with 7 bases that match TRBD2. The sample consisted of naive CD8+ T cells from blood, with Jurkat cell RNA spiked in. Stated subset: FACS-sorted CD8+CD4-CCR7+CD45RA+ naive T cells. The TCR sequence derives from a human donor in good health. Some libraries in this study had Jurkat cell RNA spiked in. CDR3 region: CSVGEAGLYNEQFF. The CDR3 DNA is TGCAGCGTTGGGGAAGCGGGACTATACAATGAGCAGTTCTTC.